This T cell receptor (beta chain) stems from a study of blood T cell repertoires in COVID-19. Profiled with immunoSEQ multiplex PCR; TCRdb holds only in-frame clones, not every one. The sample yields roughly 290,000 clones, 90% seen once. Trimming took 0 bases from V and 4 from J, leaving 10 bases between them. CDR3 length: 15 amino acids. The V gene's germline CDR1 is MNHEY and CDR2 SVGAGI. Sequenced sample: PBMCs or T cells enriched from blood (not recorded which). The chain recombines TRBV6-5 with TRBJ1-5, with D maybe TRBD1 (6 bases). The clonotype comes from a woman in her late teens or twenties with acute COVID-19. The CDR3 sequence is CASSYSGHPNQPQHF. CDR3 coding DNA: TGTGCCAGCAGTTACTCGGGACATCCGAATCAGCCCCAGCATTTT.